The 17 T cell receptor beta chains presented below share a single source sample, sequenced in a study of T cells after yellow fever vaccination. TCRdb called the 5' RACE reads again in MiXCR, with one record for every CDR3 protein. The sample has 620,000 or so distinct CDR3 sequences; 9% to 15% are singletons. Sequenced here: PBMCs, sampled on the day of the yellow fever booster vaccination. The source is a man between 25 and 39 years old who received the YFV17D yellow fever vaccine.

This clonotype was seen a few times. This chain joins TRBV7-2 and TRBJ2-3; 9 positions agree with TRBD2. CDR3 length: 15 residues. CDR1 and CDR2 (germline): SGHTA, FQGNSA. Trimming cost V 5 bases and J 0 bases; bases outside gene matches: 3. CDR3 bases: TGTGCCAGCAGCCATCTAGCGGGAAGCACAGATACGCAGTATTTT. Translating gives CASSHLAGSTDTQYF. The entire variable domain, with the rest obtained from reference TRBV7-2 and TRBJ2-3, is as follows: GAGVSQSPSNKVTEKGKDVELRCDPISGHTALYWYRQSLGQGLEFLIYFQGNSAPDKSGLPSDRFSAERTGGSVSTLTIQRTQQEDSAVYLCASSHLAGSTDTQYFGPGTRLTVL.

This clonotype came up many times. This rearrangement joins TRBV7-2 to TRBJ2-7; D is uncertain. CDR3 length equals 13 residues. From germline, CDR1 is SGHTA and CDR2 FQGNSA. The V and J ends lost 4 bases and 0 bases respectively, with 7 bases between them. CDR3 in amino acids: CASSSSPSYEQYF. The CDR3 region has the DNA TGTGCCAGCAGCTCTTCCCCCTCCTACGAGCAGTACTTC.

This clonotype was picked up a small number of times. The V and J genes are TRBV7-2 and TRBJ1-1; tentative D call: TRBD1 (5 bases). CDR3 length equals 14 residues. Germline V gives CDR1 SGHTA, CDR2 FQGNSA. Deletions cut 2 bases from V and 4 bases from J, with 11 bases between. The CDR3, as DNA: TGTGCCAGCAGCTTATGGGGCCTGAGCACTGAAGCTTTCTTT. It is translated as CASSLWGLSTEAFF.

The chain has TRBV29-1 and TRBJ2-1, with TRBD2 identical over 8 bases. This CDR3 region has 13 residues. Germline CDR1 is SQVTM and CDR2 is ANQGSEA. With V trimmed by 3 bases and J by 7 bases, 5 bases remained unmatched. DNA of the CDR3: TGCAGCGTTGATAAAGCGGGAGTGAATGAGCAGTTCTTC. Its translation: CSVDKAGVNEQFF.

This clonotype was seen a few times. The CDR3 spells CASISVAGGNEQFF. The CDR3 bases are TGTGCCAGCATAAGTGTAGCGGGAGGGAATGAGCAGTTCTTC. The chain is built from TRBV27 and TRBJ2-1; 11 bases line up with TRBD2. V shed 7 bases, J shed 7 bases, and the junction held 6 bases outside the gene matches. The germline V gene encodes CDR1 MNHEY and CDR2 SMNVEV (reference sequence). The CDR3 length is 14 residues.

Many counts were recorded for this clonotype. The rearrangement links TRBV7-9 to TRBJ1-1; D gene ambiguous. CDR1 and CDR2 from the germline V gene are SEHNR and FQNEAQ (reference sequence). The CDR3 length is 14 residues. Trimming removed 7 bases from V and 0 bases from J, with 12 bases in between. The CDR3 DNA reads as TGTGCCAGCACCCCCCAAACCATGAACACTGAAGCTTTCTTT. Translated, it gives CASTPQTMNTEAFF.

This clonotype was observed many times. The genes are TRBV20-1 and TRBJ2-1; 8 bases are shared with TRBD1. The junction had 6 bases not matched to a gene; V was cut back by 6 bases and J by 8 bases. The CDR3 spans 12 residues. CDR1 is DFQATT, CDR2 SNEGSKA, per germline (reference sequence). The CDR3 DNA is TGCAGTGCACTTACACAGGGGGATGAGCAGTTCTTC. This translates into CSALTQGDEQFF.

This clonotype appeared many times. The CDR3 here is CSVENTDTQYF. In DNA, the CDR3 is TGCAGCGTTGAAAATACAGATACGCAGTATTTT. The V gene is TRBV29-1, the J gene TRBJ2-3; D unresolved. The CDR3 length is 11 residues. Per the germline V gene, CDR1 is SQVTM and CDR2 is ANQGSEA. V was pared by 2 bases and J by 3 bases, with 3 bases between.

The chain joins TRBV5-6 to TRBJ2-2; 7 bases line up with TRBD2. The germline V gene encodes CDR1 SGHDT and CDR2 YYEEEE. J gave up 5 bases and V 6 bases, and 10 bases lay outside the gene matches. The CDR3 covers 15 residues. CDR3 loop: CASTVGRPLTGELFF. The CDR3 DNA follows: TGTGCCAGCACCGTCGGGAGGCCTTTGACCGGGGAGCTGTTTTTT.

The chain recombines TRBV20-1 with TRBJ2-2, with D uncertain. Trimming removed 6 bases from V and 7 bases from J, with 15 bases in between. CDR3 length: 13 residues. Per the germline V gene, CDR1 is DFQATT and CDR2 is SNEGSKA (reference sequence). The DNA for the CDR3 is TGCAGTGCCCCCCCAAGGTCGGGCGGGGAGCTGTTTTTT. The encoded protein is CSAPPRSGGELFF.

The J gene is TRBJ2-1, the V gene TRBV20-1, with 10 bases lining up with TRBD2. Germline-derived CDR1 and CDR2 are DFQATT and SNEGSKA (reference sequence). The CDR3 contains 13 residues. The junction had 3 bases not matched to a gene; V was cut back by 3 bases and J by 7 bases. Here the CDR3 reads CSARASGRNEQFF. Written as DNA, the CDR3 is TGCAGTGCTAGGGCTAGCGGGAGAAATGAGCAGTTCTTC.

The genes are TRBV27 and TRBJ2-3; D is unclear. There are 13 residues in the CDR3. V lost 2 bases to trimming and J lost 2 bases, with 5 bases between them. In germline, CDR1 is MNHEY, CDR2 SMNVEV (reference sequence). CDR3 protein: CASSLQHTDTQYF. CDR3 nucleotide sequence: TGTGCCAGCAGTTTACAGCACACAGATACGCAGTATTTT.

The gene calls are TRBV6-2 or TRBV6-3 and TRBJ2-7, with 11 nucleotides matching TRBD2. The CDR3 contains 16 residues. Trimming at V came to 6 bases and at J to 2 bases, leaving 9 bases not matched to a gene. Germline V gene sequence: CDR1 MNHEY, CDR2 SVGEGT. CDR3 in amino acids: CASRPSTSGIPYEQYF. CDR3 sequence (DNA): TGTGCCAGCAGACCGTCGACTAGCGGGATCCCCTACGAGCAGTACTTC.

This clonotype was counted only a few times. V gene TRBV9 combines with J gene TRBJ2-5, with a tentative D call TRBD1 (6 bases). The CDR3 loop spans 15 amino acids. The ends were cut back, 3 bases at V and 2 bases at J, with 14 bases in the middle. Germline CDR1 and CDR2: SGDLS and YYNGEE. In nucleotides, the CDR3 is TGTGCCAGCAGCGCCTCCGGGACAAAGCAAGAGACCCAGTACTTC. Translated: CASSASGTKQETQYF.

This clonotype came up a few times. The rearrangement uses TRBV7-3 and TRBJ1-1; D perhaps matches TRBD1 (6 bases). The CDR3 is 14 amino acids. V lost 5 bases, J lost 1 base, and 11 bases lay in between. The germline V gene has CDR1 SGHTA and CDR2 FQGTGA. CDR3 sequence reads: CASSKQGANTEAFF. The CDR3 DNA follows: TGTGCCAGCAGCAAACAGGGCGCGAACACTGAAGCTTTCTTT.

V gene TRBV12-3 or TRBV12-4 combines with J gene TRBJ2-7; D not resolved. The CDR3 is 13 residues long. The germline V and J ends were trimmed by 6 bases and 4 bases, with 13 bases remaining between them. CDR3 DNA sequence: TGTGCCAGCAGAGCGCCGCCCGGGTACGAGCAGTACTTC. It specifies CASRAPPGYEQYF.

This clonotype was seen many times. J is TRBJ2-3 and V is TRBV10-3, with D perhaps matching TRBD1 or TRBD2 (5 bases each). Germline assignment: CDR1 ENHRY and CDR2 SYGVKD. The CDR3 covers 13 residues. The V and J ends lost 3 bases and 4 bases respectively, with 8 bases between them. DNA for the CDR3: TGTGCCATCAGTGAAAGGGGAGCAGATACGCAGTATTTT. Its translation is CAISERGADTQYF.